A selection of T cell receptor beta chains follows, all from one sample in a study of shared clonotypes between healthy human individuals. Clones were sequenced by immunoSEQ multiplex PCR, and TCRdb holds only the in-frame ones, with some missing. The data contain about 230,000 clones, approximately 70% of them singletons. Sequenced: memory CD4+ T cells sorted from blood. The origin of the receptors is a man aged 25 to 45 in good health. The CDR3 runs from the conserved cysteine through the conserved F or W. Fields, in order: J gene, CDR3 length, D gene, V gene, clone size, CDR3 DNA, CDR3 protein. D genes are given only for firm matches. The size of a clone is reported for some rows only, either as once, few or many, or as a class for expanded clones.

J: TRBJ2-2
length: 16
D: TRBD2
V: TRBV6-5
size: NA
DNA: TGTGCCAGCAGTTACTCTCTAGCGGGAGACAGCGGGGAGCTGTTTTTT
CDR3: CASSYSLAGDSGELFF

J: TRBJ2-7
length: 13
D: TRBD2
V: TRBV19
size: NA
DNA: TGTGCCAGTAGTACGGCTAGCGGATACGAGCAGTACTTC
CDR3: CASSTASGYEQYF

J: TRBJ1-5
length: 15
D: NA
V: TRBV19
size: few
DNA: TGTGCCAGTAGTATCGACCCACGCCAACGTCAGCCCCAGCATTTT
CDR3: CASSIDPRQRQPQHF

J: TRBJ2-1
length: 20
D: TRBD1
V: TRBV10-2
size: few
DNA: TGCGCCAGCAGTGATTCTGGCAGGGGGCTGGCACAAGGGCGTATGGAAGAGCAGTTCTTC
CDR3: CASSDSGRGLAQGRMEEQFF

J: TRBJ2-7
length: 11
D: NA
V: TRBV7-6
size: few
DNA: TGTGCCTCCTCCAATTCCTACGAGCAGTACTTC
CDR3: CASSNSYEQYF

J: TRBJ2-7
length: 12
D: TRBD1
V: TRBV7-9
size: NA
DNA: TGTGCCAGCAACCGGGACAGCTACGAGCAGTACTTC
CDR3: CASNRDSYEQYF

J: TRBJ1-5
length: 15
D: NA
V: TRBV18
size: NA
DNA: TGTGCCAGCTCACCAACCTCAGGGGCCCCTCAGCCCCAGCATTTT
CDR3: CASSPTSGAPQPQHF

J: TRBJ2-2
length: 13
D: NA
V: TRBV5-4
size: NA
DNA: TGTGCCAGCAGCTTGTTTGGGGCCGGGGAGCTGTTTTTT
CDR3: CASSLFGAGELFF

J: TRBJ2-6
length: 15
D: NA
V: TRBV9
size: NA
DNA: TGTGCCAGCAGTAAACTAGATCTAGGGGCCAACATCCTGACTTTC
CDR3: CASSKLDLGANILTF

J: TRBJ1-1
length: 10
D: NA
V: TRBV11-2
size: NA
DNA: TGTGCCAGCAGCGGAGGAGAAGCTTTCTTT
CDR3: CASSGGEAFF

J: TRBJ2-3
length: 17
D: TRBD2
V: TRBV7-9
size: NA
DNA: TGTGCCAGCAGCTTTGGGACTAGCGGGATCAGCACAGATACGCAGTATTTT
CDR3: CASSFGTSGISTDTQYF

J: TRBJ2-1
length: 11
D: NA
V: TRBV20-1
size: NA
DNA: TGCAGTGGTGCAGGGGACAATGAGCAGTTCTTC
CDR3: CSGAGDNEQFF

J: TRBJ2-3
length: 12
D: NA
V: TRBV18
size: NA
DNA: TGTGCCAGCTCACCTCGCACAGATACGCAGTATTTT
CDR3: CASSPRTDTQYF

J: TRBJ1-1
length: 15
D: NA
V: TRBV19
size: NA
DNA: TGTGCCAGCACTCTGGGCGGGACGGTGAACACTGAAGCTTTCTTT
CDR3: CASTLGGTVNTEAFF

J: TRBJ2-1
length: 16
D: TRBD2
V: TRBV19
size: NA
DNA: TGTGCCAGTACACGGTCACTTAGCGGGAGCAGGGATGAGCAGTTCTTC
CDR3: CASTRSLSGSRDEQFF

J: TRBJ2-5
length: 14
D: NA
V: TRBV9
size: few
DNA: TGTGCCAGCAGCGTAGGGAGGAACCAAGAGACCCAGTACTTC
CDR3: CASSVGRNQETQYF

J: TRBJ1-2
length: 14
D: NA
V: TRBV30
size: few
DNA: TGTGCCTGGAGTGTAACACGGACCAACTATGGCTACACCTTC
CDR3: CAWSVTRTNYGYTF

J: TRBJ2-1
length: 14
D: TRBD2
V: TRBV6-1
size: few
DNA: TGTGCCAGCATACCACTAGCGGGAGCAGGTGAGCAGTTCTTC
CDR3: CASIPLAGAGEQFF

J: TRBJ1-5
length: 13
D: NA
V: TRBV18
size: NA
DNA: TGTGCCAGCTCAGACGACAGAAATCAGCCCCAGCATTTT
CDR3: CASSDDRNQPQHF

J: TRBJ1-1
length: 15
D: NA
V: TRBV18
size: NA
DNA: TGTGCCAGCTCACCTAAAGTGGGAGGAGACACTGAAGCTTTCTTT
CDR3: CASSPKVGGDTEAFF

J: TRBJ1-1
length: 13
D: NA
V: TRBV5-4
size: few
DNA: TGTGCCAGCAGCTTGTTCGGATCCACTGAAGCTTTCTTT
CDR3: CASSLFGSTEAFF

J: TRBJ1-1
length: 17
D: NA
V: TRBV6-1
size: NA
DNA: TGTGCCAGCAGGGAATACGAGAGGAACCGCTTAAACACTGAAGCTTTCTTT
CDR3: CASREYERNRLNTEAFF

J: TRBJ2-3
length: 16
D: TRBD2
V: TRBV4-1
size: few
DNA: TGCGCCAGCAGCCAATCCCTAGCGGGTAGCACAGATACGCAGTATTTT
CDR3: CASSQSLAGSTDTQYF

J: TRBJ1-4
length: 14
D: NA
V: TRBV28
size: NA
DNA: TGTGCCAGCTCCCGCGGGGGAAATAATGAAAAACTGTTTTTT
CDR3: CASSRGGNNEKLFF

J: TRBJ1-5
length: 14
D: TRBD1
V: TRBV2
size: NA
DNA: TGTGCCAGCGCAGGGACAGGGGGAGATCAGCCCCAGCATTTT
CDR3: CASAGTGGDQPQHF

J: TRBJ2-7
length: 15
D: TRBD2
V: TRBV5-1
size: NA
DNA: TGCGCCAGCAGCCCGACGGGACTAGGCGCGTACGAGCAGTACTTC
CDR3: CASSPTGLGAYEQYF

J: TRBJ2-3
length: 11
D: NA
V: TRBV2
size: NA
DNA: TGTGCCAGCAGTTCCACAGATACGCAGTATTTT
CDR3: CASSSTDTQYF

J: TRBJ1-5
length: 12
D: NA
V: TRBV6-1
size: NA
DNA: TGTGCCAGCAGTCAGGTTTATCAGCCCCAGCATTTT
CDR3: CASSQVYQPQHF

J: TRBJ2-2
length: 15
D: TRBD2
V: TRBV10-2
size: NA
DNA: TGCGCCAGCAGCTTAGCGGGAGACCTCACCGGGGAGCTGTTTTTT
CDR3: CASSLAGDLTGELFF

J: TRBJ1-1
length: 12
D: TRBD1
V: TRBV11-2
size: few
DNA: TGTGCCAGCAGCCAACAGGGGAATGAAGCTTTCTTT
CDR3: CASSQQGNEAFF

J: TRBJ2-1
length: 14
D: NA
V: TRBV6-5
size: NA
DNA: TGTGCCAGCACCCCCCTTGGCTCCTACAATGAGCAGTTCTTC
CDR3: CASTPLGSYNEQFF

J: TRBJ2-7
length: 13
D: TRBD1
V: TRBV5-1
size: NA
DNA: TGCGCCAGCAGCGTGGGACAGGCCTACGAGCAGTACTTC
CDR3: CASSVGQAYEQYF

J: TRBJ2-5
length: 13
D: TRBD2
V: TRBV7-2
size: few
DNA: TGTGCCAGCAGCCCAGAGCGGGAGGGTTTTCCGAACTTC
CDR3: CASSPEREGFPNF